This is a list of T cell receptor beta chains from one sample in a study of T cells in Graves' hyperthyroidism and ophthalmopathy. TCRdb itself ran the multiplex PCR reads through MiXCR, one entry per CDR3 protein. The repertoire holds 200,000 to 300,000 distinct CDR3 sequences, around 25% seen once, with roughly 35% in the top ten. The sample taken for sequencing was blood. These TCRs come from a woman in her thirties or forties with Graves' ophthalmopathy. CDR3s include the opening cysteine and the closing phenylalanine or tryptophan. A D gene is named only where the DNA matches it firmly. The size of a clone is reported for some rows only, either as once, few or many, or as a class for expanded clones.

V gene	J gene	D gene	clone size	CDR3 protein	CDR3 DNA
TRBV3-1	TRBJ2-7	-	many	CASSRLAHSYEQYF	TGTGCCAGCAGCCGGCTAGCGCACTCCTACGAGCAGTACTTC
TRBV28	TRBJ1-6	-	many	CASSSTGTATPLHF	TGTGCCAGCAGTTCAACAGGCACCGCGACACCCCTCCACTTT
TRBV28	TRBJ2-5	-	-	CASSTPRVVGETQYF	TGTGCCAGCAGCACCCCGAGGGTGGTCGGGGAGACCCAGTACTTC
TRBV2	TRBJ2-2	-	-	CASIRGAWTGELFF	TGTGCCAGCATCAGGGGCGCGTGGACCGGGGAGCTGTTTTTT
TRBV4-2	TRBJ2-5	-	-	CASSPTSKETQYF	TGTGCCAGCAGCCCGACCTCTAAAGAGACCCAGTACTTC
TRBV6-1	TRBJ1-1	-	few	CASSAAQTEAFF	TGTGCCAGCAGTGCCGCCCAGACTGAAGCTTTCTTT
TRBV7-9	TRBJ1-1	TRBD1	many	CASSYETGGGTEAFF	TGTGCCAGCAGCTACGAAACAGGGGGGGGCACTGAAGCTTTCTTT
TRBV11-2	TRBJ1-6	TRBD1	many	CASSSQGPLSPLHF	TGTGCCAGCAGCTCACAGGGGCCTCTCTCACCCCTCCACTTT
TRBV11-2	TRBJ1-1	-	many	CASSVYRYEAFF	TGTGCCAGCAGCGTGTATAGGTACGAAGCTTTCTTT
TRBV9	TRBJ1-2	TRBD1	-	CASSGLTGGYGYTF	TGTGCCAGCAGCGGGCTTACAGGGGGCTATGGCTACACCTTC
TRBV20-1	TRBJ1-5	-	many	CSADSLDQPQHF	TGCAGTGCCGACAGCTTAGATCAGCCCCAGCATTTT
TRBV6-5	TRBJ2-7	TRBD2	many	CASSYSQLAGSYEQYF	TGTGCCAGCAGTTACTCTCAACTAGCGGGAAGCTACGAGCAGTACTTC
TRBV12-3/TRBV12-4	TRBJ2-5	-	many	CASSLDGATETQYF	TGTGCCAGCAGTTTGGACGGGGCCACGGAGACCCAGTACTTC
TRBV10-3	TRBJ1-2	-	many	CAISESSNYGYTF	TGTGCCATCAGTGAGTCATCGAACTATGGCTACACCTTC
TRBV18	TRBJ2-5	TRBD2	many	CASSSTSGIQETQYF	TGTGCCAGCTCATCTACTAGCGGGATTCAAGAGACCCAGTACTTC
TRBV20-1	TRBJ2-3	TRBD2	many	CRAAGASGRPSTDTQYF	TGCAGGGCGGCAGGGGCTAGCGGGAGACCTAGCACAGATACGCAGTATTTT
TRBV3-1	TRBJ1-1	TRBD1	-	CASSRTGQGLTEAFF	TGTGCCAGCAGCCGAACGGGACAGGGTTTAACTGAAGCTTTCTTT
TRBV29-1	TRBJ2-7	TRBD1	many	CSVALRDRPYEQYF	TGCAGCGTAGCCCTCAGGGACAGACCCTACGAGCAGTACTTC
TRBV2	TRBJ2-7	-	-	CASRETRQGLKNEQYF	TGTGCCAGCAGGGAAACAAGACAGGGACTAAAGAATGAGCAGTACTTC
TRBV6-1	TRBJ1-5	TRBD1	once	CASSRGDRGSQPQHF	TGTGCCAGCAGCCGGGGGGACAGGGGGAGTCAGCCCCAGCATTTT
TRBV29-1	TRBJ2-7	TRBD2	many	CSVGSGKRYEQYF	TGCAGCGTAGGTAGCGGGAAGAGATACGAGCAGTACTTC
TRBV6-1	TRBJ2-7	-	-	CASSRGGTGKYEQYF	TGTGCCAGCAGTCGGGGGGGGACAGGCAAATACGAGCAGTACTTC
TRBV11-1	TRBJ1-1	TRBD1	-	CASSSPTGDMNTEAFF	TGTGCCAGCAGCTCACCGACAGGGGATATGAACACTGAAGCTTTCTTT
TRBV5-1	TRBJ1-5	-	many	CASSLAPGSREPQHF	TGCGCCAGCAGCTTGGCCCCAGGGTCAAGGGAGCCCCAGCATTTT
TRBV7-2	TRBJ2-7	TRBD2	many	CASSSTGGVVEQYF	TGTGCCAGCAGCTCGACCGGGGGGGTCGTCGAGCAGTACTTC
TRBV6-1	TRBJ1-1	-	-	CASSETGSGTTEAFF	TGTGCCAGCAGTGAGACGGGGTCTGGGACCACTGAAGCTTTCTTT
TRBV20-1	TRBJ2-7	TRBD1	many	CSASSGTRTGGYEQYF	TGCAGTGCTAGTTCGGGCACCAGGACAGGGGGCTACGAGCAGTACTTC
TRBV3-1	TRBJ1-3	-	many	CASSQGPDSGNTIYF	TGTGCCAGCAGCCAAGGGCCGGACTCTGGAAACACCATATATTTT
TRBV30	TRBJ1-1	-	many	CAWSVLGSTEAFF	TGTGCCTGGAGTGTATTGGGCAGCACTGAAGCTTTCTTT
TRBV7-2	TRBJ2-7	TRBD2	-	CASSTPLARSYEQYF	TGTGCCAGCAGTACCCCACTAGCGAGATCCTACGAGCAGTACTTC
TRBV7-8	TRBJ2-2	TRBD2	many	CASSLYPGLAPNTGELFF	TGTGCCAGCAGCTTATACCCGGGACTAGCCCCCAACACCGGGGAGCTGTTTTTT
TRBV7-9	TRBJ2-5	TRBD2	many	CASSLQPGLRIETQYF	TGTGCCAGCAGCTTACAACCGGGACTACGAATTGAGACCCAGTACTTC
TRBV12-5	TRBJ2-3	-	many	CASGLHLGTDTQYF	TGTGCTAGTGGTTTACACCTCGGTACAGATACGCAGTATTTT
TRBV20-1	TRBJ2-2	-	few	CSARGDTNTGELFF	TGCAGTGCTAGGGGGGACACTAACACCGGGGAGCTGTTTTTT
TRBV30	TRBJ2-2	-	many	CAWRQTGELFF	TGTGCCTGGAGGCAGACCGGGGAGCTGTTTTTT
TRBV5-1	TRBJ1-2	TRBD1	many	CASSLAGGNGYTF	TGCGCCAGCAGCTTGGCAGGGGGCAATGGCTACACCTTC
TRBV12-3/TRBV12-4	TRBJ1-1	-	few	CASSLEARGGAFF	TGTGCCAGCAGTTTAGAGGCAAGGGGGGGAGCTTTCTTT